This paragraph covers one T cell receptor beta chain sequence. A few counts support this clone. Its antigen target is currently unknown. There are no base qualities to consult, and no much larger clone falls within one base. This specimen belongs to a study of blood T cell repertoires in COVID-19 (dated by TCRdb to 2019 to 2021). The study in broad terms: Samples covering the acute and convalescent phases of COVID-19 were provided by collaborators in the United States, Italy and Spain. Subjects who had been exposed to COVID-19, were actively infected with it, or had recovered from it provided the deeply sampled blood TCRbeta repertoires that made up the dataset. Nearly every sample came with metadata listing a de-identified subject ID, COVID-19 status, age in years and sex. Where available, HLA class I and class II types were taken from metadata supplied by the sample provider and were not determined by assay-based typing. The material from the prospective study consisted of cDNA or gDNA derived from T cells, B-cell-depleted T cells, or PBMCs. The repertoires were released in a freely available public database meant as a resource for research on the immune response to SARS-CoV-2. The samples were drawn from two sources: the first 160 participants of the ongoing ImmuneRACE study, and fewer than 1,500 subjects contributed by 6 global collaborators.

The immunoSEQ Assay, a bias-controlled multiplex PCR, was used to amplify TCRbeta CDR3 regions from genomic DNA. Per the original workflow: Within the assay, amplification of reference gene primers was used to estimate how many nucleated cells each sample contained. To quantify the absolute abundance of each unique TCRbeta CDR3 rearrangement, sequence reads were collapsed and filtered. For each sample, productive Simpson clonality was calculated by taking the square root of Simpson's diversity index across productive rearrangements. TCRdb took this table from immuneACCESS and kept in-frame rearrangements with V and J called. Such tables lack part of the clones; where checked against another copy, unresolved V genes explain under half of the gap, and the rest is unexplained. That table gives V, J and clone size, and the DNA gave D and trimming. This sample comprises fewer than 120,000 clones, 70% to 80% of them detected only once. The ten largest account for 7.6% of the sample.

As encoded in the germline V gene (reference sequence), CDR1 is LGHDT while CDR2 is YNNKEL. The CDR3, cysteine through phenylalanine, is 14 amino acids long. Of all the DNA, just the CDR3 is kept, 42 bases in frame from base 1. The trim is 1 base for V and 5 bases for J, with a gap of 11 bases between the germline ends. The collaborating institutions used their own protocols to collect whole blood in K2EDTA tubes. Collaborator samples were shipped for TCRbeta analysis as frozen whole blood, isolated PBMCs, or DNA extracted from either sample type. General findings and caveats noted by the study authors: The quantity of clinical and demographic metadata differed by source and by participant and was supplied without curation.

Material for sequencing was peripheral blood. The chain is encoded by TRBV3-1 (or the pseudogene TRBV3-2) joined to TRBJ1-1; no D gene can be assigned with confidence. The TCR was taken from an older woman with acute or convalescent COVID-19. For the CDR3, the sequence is CASSQGQSGTEAFF. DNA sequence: TGTGCCAGCAGCCAAGGACAATCGGGAACTGAAGCTTTCTTT.